A selection of T cell receptor beta chains follows, all from one sample in a study of blood T cell repertoires in COVID-19. Only in-frame clones appear in the TCRdb table, and some are missing; sequencing was by immunoSEQ multiplex PCR. The sample holds about 180,000 clones, about 81% seen once. The sequencing input was peripheral blood. Every receptor here comes from a woman over 75 with COVID-19, enrolled during active disease. The CDR3 runs from the conserved cysteine through the conserved F or W. The order of the fields is CDR3 protein, CDR3 DNA, V gene, clone size, D gene, CDR3 length, J gene. The D gene is left open where the match is weak. Clone size is shown for a subset of rows, as once, few, many or a class of expanded clone.

cdr3_aa: CASSTRGTGELFF; cdr3_nt: TGTGCCAGCAGTACCCGGGGGACCGGGGAGCTGTTTTTT; v_call: TRBV27; clone_size: -; d_call: -; cdr3_length: 13; j_call: TRBJ2-2
cdr3_aa: CASSQSRPGVRSYEQYF; cdr3_nt: TGCGCCAGCAGTCAATCCCGCCCAGGGGTGAGGAGCTACGAGCAGTACTTC; v_call: TRBV23-1; clone_size: -; d_call: -; cdr3_length: 17; j_call: TRBJ2-7
cdr3_aa: CASSFSGVHQPQHF; cdr3_nt: TGTGCCAGCAGTTTTAGCGGGGTTCACCAGCCCCAGCATTTT; v_call: TRBV27; clone_size: -; d_call: -; cdr3_length: 14; j_call: TRBJ1-5
cdr3_aa: CASSPGKHSNQPQHF; cdr3_nt: TGTGCCAGCTCACCAGGCAAACATAGCAATCAGCCCCAGCATTTT; v_call: TRBV18; clone_size: -; d_call: -; cdr3_length: 15; j_call: TRBJ1-5
cdr3_aa: CASSPLAGHNEQFF; cdr3_nt: TGTGCCAGCTCACCTTTGGCAGGCCACAATGAGCAGTTCTTC; v_call: TRBV18; clone_size: -; d_call: -; cdr3_length: 14; j_call: TRBJ2-1
cdr3_aa: CASSSGQGVDYGYTF; cdr3_nt: TGTGCCAGCAGTTCCGGACAGGGGGTTGACTATGGCTACACCTTC; v_call: TRBV28; clone_size: many; d_call: TRBD1; cdr3_length: 15; j_call: TRBJ1-2
cdr3_aa: CASSFSGGSYNEQFF; cdr3_nt: TGTGCCAGCAGCTTTAGCGGGGGCTCCTACAATGAGCAGTTCTTC; v_call: TRBV7-3; clone_size: -; d_call: TRBD2; cdr3_length: 15; j_call: TRBJ2-1
cdr3_aa: CASSATGARTGELFF; cdr3_nt: TGTGCCAGCAGCGCGACAGGGGCCCGGACCGGGGAGCTGTTTTTT; v_call: TRBV11-2; clone_size: -; d_call: TRBD1; cdr3_length: 15; j_call: TRBJ2-2
cdr3_aa: CASSNRDRVVETQYF; cdr3_nt: TGTGCCAGCAGCAACCGGGACAGGGTAGTAGAGACCCAGTACTTC; v_call: TRBV7-8; clone_size: -; d_call: TRBD1; cdr3_length: 15; j_call: TRBJ2-5
cdr3_aa: CASSYQNSYEQYF; cdr3_nt: TGTGCCAGCAGTTACCAGAACTCCTACGAGCAGTACTTC; v_call: TRBV6-5; clone_size: -; d_call: -; cdr3_length: 13; j_call: TRBJ2-7
cdr3_aa: CASSQERIGRGAVYEQYF; cdr3_nt: TGCGCCAGCAGCCAAGAAAGAATCGGGCGGGGGGCGGTCTACGAGCAGTACTTC; v_call: TRBV4-3; clone_size: -; d_call: TRBD2; cdr3_length: 18; j_call: TRBJ2-7
cdr3_aa: CASSGQDYEQYF; cdr3_nt: TGTGCCAGCAGTGGACAGGACTACGAGCAGTACTTC; v_call: TRBV2; clone_size: few; d_call: -; cdr3_length: 12; j_call: TRBJ2-7
cdr3_aa: CASSIAGQQYF; cdr3_nt: TGTGCCAGTAGTATAGCAGGACAGCAGTACTTC; v_call: TRBV19; clone_size: -; d_call: -; cdr3_length: 11; j_call: TRBJ2-4
cdr3_aa: CASSRTDNQPQHF; cdr3_nt: TGTGCCAGCTCACGGACAGACAATCAGCCCCAGCATTTT; v_call: TRBV18; clone_size: -; d_call: -; cdr3_length: 13; j_call: TRBJ1-5
cdr3_aa: CASSPGTGFYGYTF; cdr3_nt: TGTGCCAGCAGCCCCGGGACAGGTTTCTATGGCTACACCTTC; v_call: TRBV7-2; clone_size: -; d_call: TRBD1; cdr3_length: 14; j_call: TRBJ1-2
cdr3_aa: CASSPLQVSGANVLTF; cdr3_nt: TGCGCCAGCAGTCCTCTACAGGTCTCTGGGGCCAACGTCCTGACTTTC; v_call: TRBV23-1; clone_size: -; d_call: -; cdr3_length: 16; j_call: TRBJ2-6
cdr3_aa: CASSLTLAGGRETQYF; cdr3_nt: TGTGCCAGCAGTTTAACTCTAGCGGGGGGGCGAGAGACCCAGTACTTC; v_call: TRBV27; clone_size: -; d_call: TRBD2; cdr3_length: 16; j_call: TRBJ2-5
cdr3_aa: CASSPRGSLDYEQYF; cdr3_nt: TGCGCCAGCAGTCCGAGGGGGTCCCTTGACTACGAGCAGTACTTC; v_call: TRBV5-1; clone_size: -; d_call: -; cdr3_length: 15; j_call: TRBJ2-7
cdr3_aa: CASSAFRQGNVNEQFF; cdr3_nt: TGTGCCAGCAGCGCGTTCAGACAGGGGAACGTCAATGAGCAGTTCTTC; v_call: TRBV9; clone_size: -; d_call: TRBD1; cdr3_length: 16; j_call: TRBJ2-1
cdr3_aa: CASSLGSAETQYF; cdr3_nt: TGTGCCAGCAGCTTAGGCAGCGCAGAGACCCAGTACTTC; v_call: TRBV7-2; clone_size: -; d_call: -; cdr3_length: 13; j_call: TRBJ2-5